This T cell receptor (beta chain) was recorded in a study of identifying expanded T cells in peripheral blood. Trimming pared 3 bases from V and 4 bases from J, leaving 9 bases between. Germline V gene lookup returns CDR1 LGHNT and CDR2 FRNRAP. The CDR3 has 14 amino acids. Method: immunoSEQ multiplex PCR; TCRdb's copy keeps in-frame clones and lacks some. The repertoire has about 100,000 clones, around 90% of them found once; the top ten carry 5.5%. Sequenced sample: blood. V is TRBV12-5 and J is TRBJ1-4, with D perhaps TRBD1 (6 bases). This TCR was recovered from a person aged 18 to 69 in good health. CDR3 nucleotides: TGTGCTAGTGGTTTAAGGGACATTAATGAAAAACTGTTTTTT. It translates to CASGLRDINEKLFF.